The TCR beta chain under discussion was sequenced for a study of T cells in Graves' hyperthyroidism and ophthalmopathy. Study-level information: Peripheral blood was drawn at first diagnosis, prior to all treatment.

Patients having uncontrolled infection, another autoimmune disease, pregnancy or lactation were not included. RNA transcripts served as the template for amplifying TCR beta CDR3 regions. HTBI primers were the set used in a first-round RT-PCR of the TCR CDR3. TCRdb re-called the multiplex PCR reads through MiXCR, storing one row per CDR3 protein. This table holds about 640,000 distinct CDR3 sequences, around 21% found once. The sequenced material came from blood. This receptor was obtained from a man under 40 with Graves' ophthalmopathy.

The CDR3 loop is CASSQGTTSGNTGELFF. CDR3 nucleotides: TGCGCCAGCAGCCAAGGGACGACTAGCGGTAACACCGGGGAGCTGTTTTTT. The rearrangement uses TRBV4-1 and TRBJ2-2; TRBD2 matches at 9 bases. The CDR3 sequence is 17 residues long. Germline-derived CDR1 and CDR2 are MGHRA and YSYEKL. Trimming at V came to 1 base and at J to 2 bases, leaving 5 bases not matched to a gene.